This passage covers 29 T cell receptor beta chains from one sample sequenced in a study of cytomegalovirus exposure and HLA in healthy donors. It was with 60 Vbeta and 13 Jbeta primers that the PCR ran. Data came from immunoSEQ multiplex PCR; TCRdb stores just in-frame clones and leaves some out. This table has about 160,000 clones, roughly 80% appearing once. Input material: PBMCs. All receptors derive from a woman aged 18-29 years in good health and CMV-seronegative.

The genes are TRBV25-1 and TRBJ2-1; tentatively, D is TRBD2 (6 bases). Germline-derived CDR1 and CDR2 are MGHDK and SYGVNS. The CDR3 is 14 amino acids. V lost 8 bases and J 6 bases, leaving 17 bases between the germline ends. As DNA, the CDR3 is TGTGCCAGCGCTAGACTCGGGACTTCCAATGAGCAGTTCTTC. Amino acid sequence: CASARLGTSNEQFF.

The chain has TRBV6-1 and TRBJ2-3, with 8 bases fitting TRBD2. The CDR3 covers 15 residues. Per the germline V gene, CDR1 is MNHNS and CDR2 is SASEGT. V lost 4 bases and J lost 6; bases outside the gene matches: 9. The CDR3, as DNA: TGTGCCAGCAGTGTGAGAGCGGGAGCAACGGATACGCAGTATTTT. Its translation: CASSVRAGATDTQYF.

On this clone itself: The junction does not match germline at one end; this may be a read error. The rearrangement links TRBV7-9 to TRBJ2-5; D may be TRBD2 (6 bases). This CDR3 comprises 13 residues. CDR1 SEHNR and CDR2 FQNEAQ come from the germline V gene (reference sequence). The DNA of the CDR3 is TGTGCCAGCAGATTAGCGGCCACAGAGACCCAGTACTTC. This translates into CASRLAATETQYF.

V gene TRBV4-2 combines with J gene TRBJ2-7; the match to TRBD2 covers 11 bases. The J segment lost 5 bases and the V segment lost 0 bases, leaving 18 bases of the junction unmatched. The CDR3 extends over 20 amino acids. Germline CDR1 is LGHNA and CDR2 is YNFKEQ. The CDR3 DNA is TGTGCCAGCAGCCAAGACCCGACTAGCGGGATTCGTCCTACGCAAAACGAGCAGTACTTC. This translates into CASSQDPTSGIRPTQNEQYF.

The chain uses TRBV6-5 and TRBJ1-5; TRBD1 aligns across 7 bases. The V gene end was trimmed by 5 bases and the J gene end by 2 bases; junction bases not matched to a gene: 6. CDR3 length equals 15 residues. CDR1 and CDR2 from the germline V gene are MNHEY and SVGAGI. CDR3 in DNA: TGTGCCAGCAGTAGAACAGGGGTTGGCAATCAGCCCCAGCATTTT. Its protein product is CASSRTGVGNQPQHF.

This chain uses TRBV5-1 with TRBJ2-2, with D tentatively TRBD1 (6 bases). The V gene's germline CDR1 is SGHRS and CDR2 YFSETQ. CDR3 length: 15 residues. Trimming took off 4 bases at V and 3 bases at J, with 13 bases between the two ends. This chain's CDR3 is CASSPQRGYTGELFF. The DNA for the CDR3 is TGCGCCAGCAGCCCCCAGAGGGGGTACACCGGGGAGCTGTTTTTT.

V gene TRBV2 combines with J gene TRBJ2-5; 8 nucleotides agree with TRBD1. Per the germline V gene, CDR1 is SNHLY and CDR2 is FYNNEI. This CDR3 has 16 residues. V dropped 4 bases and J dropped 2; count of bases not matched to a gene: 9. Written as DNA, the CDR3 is TGTGCCAGCAGTGGCAGGGGGCGAGGCGGGCAAGAGACCCAGTACTTC. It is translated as CASSGRGRGGQETQYF.

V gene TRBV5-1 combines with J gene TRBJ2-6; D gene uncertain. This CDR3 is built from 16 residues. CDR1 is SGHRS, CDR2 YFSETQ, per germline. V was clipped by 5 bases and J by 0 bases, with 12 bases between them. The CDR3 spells CASSWQASSGANVLTF. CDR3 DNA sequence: TGCGCCAGCAGTTGGCAGGCGAGCTCTGGGGCCAACGTCCTGACTTTC.

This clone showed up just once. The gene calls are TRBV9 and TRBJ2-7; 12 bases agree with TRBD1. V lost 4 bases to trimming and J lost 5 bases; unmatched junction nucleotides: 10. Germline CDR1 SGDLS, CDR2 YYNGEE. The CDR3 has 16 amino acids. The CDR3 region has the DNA TGTGCCAGCAGCCCTCCCACGGGACAGGGGGCCAACGAGCAGTACTTC. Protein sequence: CASSPPTGQGANEQYF.

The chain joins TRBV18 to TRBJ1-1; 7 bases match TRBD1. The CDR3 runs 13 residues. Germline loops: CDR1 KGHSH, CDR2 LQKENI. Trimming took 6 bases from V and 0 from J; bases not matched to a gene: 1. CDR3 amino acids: CASSTGLNTEAFF. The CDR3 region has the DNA TGTGCCAGCTCGACAGGGTTGAACACTGAAGCTTTCTTT.

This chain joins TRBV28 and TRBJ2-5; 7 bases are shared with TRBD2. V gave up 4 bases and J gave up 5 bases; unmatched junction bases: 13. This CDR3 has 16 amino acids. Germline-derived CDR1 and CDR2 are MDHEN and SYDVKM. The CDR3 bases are TGTGCCAGCAGTTCCCCCCGGGGGGACGGGAGGGAGACCCAGTACTTC. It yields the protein CASSSPRGDGRETQYF. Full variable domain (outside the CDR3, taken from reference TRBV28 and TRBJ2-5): DVKVTQSSRYLVKRTGEKVFLECVQDMDHENMFWYRQDPGLGLRLIYFSYDVKMKEKGDIPEGYSVSREKKERFSLILESASTNQTSMYLCASSSPRGDGRETQYFGPGTRLLVL.

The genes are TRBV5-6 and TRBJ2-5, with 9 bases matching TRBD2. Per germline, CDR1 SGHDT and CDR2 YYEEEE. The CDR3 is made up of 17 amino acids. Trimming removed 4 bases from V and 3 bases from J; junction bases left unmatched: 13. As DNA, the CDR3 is TGTGCCAGCAGCACTGGTCTGGGACTAGCTGAAAAAGAGACCCAGTACTTC. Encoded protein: CASSTGLGLAEKETQYF.

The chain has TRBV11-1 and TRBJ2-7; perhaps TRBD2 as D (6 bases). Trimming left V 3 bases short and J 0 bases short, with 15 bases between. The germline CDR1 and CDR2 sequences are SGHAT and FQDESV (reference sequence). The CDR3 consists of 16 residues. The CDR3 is CASSLEGTFSSYEQYF. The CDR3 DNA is TGTGCCAGCAGCTTGGAGGGGACTTTTTCCTCCTACGAGCAGTACTTC.

CDR3 DNA sequence: TGTGCCAAAGACCGGGACAGCCCCTACGAGCAGTACTTC. Its protein is CAKDRDSPYEQYF. The chain employs TRBV19 and TRBJ2-7; 7 bases line up with TRBD1. Trimming took 10 bases from V and 2 from J; bases not matched to a gene: 8. There are 13 residues in the CDR3. CDR1 and CDR2 (germline): LNHDA, SQIVND (reference sequence).

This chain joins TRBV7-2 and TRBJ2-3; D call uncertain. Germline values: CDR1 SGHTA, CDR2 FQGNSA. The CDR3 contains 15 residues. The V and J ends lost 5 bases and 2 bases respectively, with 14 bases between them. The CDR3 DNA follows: TGTGCCAGCAGCATCCTGGGCCAGTACACAGATACGCAGTATTTT. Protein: CASSILGQYTDTQYF.

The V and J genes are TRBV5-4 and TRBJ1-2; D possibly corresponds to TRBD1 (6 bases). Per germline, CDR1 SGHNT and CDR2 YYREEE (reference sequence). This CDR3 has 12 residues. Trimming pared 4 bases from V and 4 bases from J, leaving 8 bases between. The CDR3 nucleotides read TGTGCCAGCAGCGACAGGAGCTATGGCTACACCTTC. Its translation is CASSDRSYGYTF. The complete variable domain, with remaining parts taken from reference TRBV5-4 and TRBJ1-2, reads ETGVTQSPTHLIKTRGQQVTLRCSSQSGHNTVSWYQQALGQGPQFIFQYYREEENGRGNFPPRFSGLQFPNYSSELNVNALELDDSALYLCASSDRSYGYTFGSGTRLTVV.

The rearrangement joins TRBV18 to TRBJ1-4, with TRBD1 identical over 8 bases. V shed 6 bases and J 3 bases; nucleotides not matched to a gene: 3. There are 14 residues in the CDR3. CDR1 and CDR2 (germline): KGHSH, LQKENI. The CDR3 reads CASSRTGPNEKLFF. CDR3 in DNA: TGTGCCAGCTCCCGGACAGGGCCTAATGAAAAACTGTTTTTT.

This chain's CDR3 is CASSPDRGTEAFF. Here the CDR3 DNA reads TGTGCCAGCTCTCCCGACAGGGGAACTGAAGCTTTCTTT. This sequence joins TRBV18 and TRBJ1-1; 8 bases fit TRBD1. The CDR3 contains 13 residues. Germline trimming cut 6 bases from V and 5 bases from J; bases unmatched to any gene: 5. CDR1 KGHSH and CDR2 LQKENI come from the germline V gene.

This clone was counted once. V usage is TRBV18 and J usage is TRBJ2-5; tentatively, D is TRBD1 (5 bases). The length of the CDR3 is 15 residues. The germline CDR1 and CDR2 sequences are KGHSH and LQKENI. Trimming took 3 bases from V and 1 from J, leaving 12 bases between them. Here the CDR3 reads CASSPQTDVQETQYF. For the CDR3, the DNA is TGTGCCAGCTCACCCCAGACAGATGTCCAAGAGACCCAGTACTTC.

The CDR3 DNA reads as TGCGCCAGCAGCCTCGGGACAGGTGGCTCCTACGAGCAGTACTTC. It specifies CASSLGTGGSYEQYF. The gene calls are TRBV5-1 and TRBJ2-7, with 8 bases matching TRBD1. The trim removed 4 bases at V and 0 bases at J, leaving 6 bases unmatched. Germline values: CDR1 SGHRS, CDR2 YFSETQ. The CDR3 extends over 15 amino acids.

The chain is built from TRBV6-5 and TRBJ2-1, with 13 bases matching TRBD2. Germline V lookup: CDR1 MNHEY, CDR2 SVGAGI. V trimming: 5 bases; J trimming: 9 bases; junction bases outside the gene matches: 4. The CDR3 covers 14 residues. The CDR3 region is CASSELAGGPEQFF. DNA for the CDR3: TGTGCCAGCAGTGAACTAGCGGGAGGGCCTGAGCAGTTCTTC.

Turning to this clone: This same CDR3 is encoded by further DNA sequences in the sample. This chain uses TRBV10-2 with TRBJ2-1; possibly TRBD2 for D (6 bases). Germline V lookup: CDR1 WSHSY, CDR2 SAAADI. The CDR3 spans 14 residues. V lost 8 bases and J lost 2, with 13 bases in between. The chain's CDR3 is CASAGTPTYNEQFF. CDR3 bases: TGCGCCAGCGCCGGGACTCCAACCTACAATGAGCAGTTCTTC.

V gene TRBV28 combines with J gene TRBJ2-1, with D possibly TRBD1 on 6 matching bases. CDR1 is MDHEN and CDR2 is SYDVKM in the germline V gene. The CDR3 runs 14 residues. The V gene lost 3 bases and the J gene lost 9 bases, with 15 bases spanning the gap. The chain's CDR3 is CASSFGTQVGEQFF. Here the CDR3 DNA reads TGTGCCAGCAGTTTCGGGACACAAGTAGGTGAGCAGTTCTTC. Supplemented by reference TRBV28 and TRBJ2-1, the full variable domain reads DVKVTQSSRYLVKRTGEKVFLECVQDMDHENMFWYRQDPGLGLRLIYFSYDVKMKEKGDIPEGYSVSREKKERFSLILESASTNQTSMYLCASSFGTQVGEQFFGPGTRLTVL.

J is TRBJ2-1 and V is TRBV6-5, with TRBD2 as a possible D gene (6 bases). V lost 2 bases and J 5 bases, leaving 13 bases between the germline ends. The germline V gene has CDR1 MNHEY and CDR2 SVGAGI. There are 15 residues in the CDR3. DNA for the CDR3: TGTGCCAGCAGTTACGGAGGGACTGGGAACAATGAGCAGTTCTTC. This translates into CASSYGGTGNNEQFF.

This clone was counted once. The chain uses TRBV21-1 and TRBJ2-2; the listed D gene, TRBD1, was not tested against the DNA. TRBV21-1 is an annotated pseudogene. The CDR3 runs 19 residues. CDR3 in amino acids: CASSNRKDRGLSNTGELFF. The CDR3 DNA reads TGTGCCAGCAGCAACAGGAAGGACAGGGGATTATCGAACACCGGGGAGCTGTTTTTT.

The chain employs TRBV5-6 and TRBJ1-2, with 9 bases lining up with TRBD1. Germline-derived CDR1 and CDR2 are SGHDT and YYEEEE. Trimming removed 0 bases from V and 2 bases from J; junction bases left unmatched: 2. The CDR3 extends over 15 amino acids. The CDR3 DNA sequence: TGTGCCAGCAGCTTGGTCGGGACAGGGAACTATGGCTACACCTTC. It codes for CASSLVGTGNYGYTF.

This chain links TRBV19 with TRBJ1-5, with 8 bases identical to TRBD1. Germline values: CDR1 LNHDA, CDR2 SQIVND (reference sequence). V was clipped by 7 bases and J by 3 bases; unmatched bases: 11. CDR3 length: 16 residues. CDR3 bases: TGTGCCAGTATTGCGGACAGGGACCTACCCAATCAGCCCCAGCATTTT. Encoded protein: CASIADRDLPNQPQHF.

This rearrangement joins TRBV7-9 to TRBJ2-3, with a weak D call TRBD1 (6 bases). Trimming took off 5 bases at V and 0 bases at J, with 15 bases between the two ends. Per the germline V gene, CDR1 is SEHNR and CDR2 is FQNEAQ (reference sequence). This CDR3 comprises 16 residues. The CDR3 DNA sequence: TGTGCCAGCAGCCCGCAGGGGCTACTCAGCACAGATACGCAGTATTTT. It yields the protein CASSPQGLLSTDTQYF.

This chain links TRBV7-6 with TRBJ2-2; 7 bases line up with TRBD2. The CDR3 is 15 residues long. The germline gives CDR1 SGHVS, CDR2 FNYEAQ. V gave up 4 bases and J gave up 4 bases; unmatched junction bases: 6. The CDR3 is CASSYKGLSTGELFF. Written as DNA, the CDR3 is TGTGCCAGCAGCTACAAGGGACTAAGCACCGGGGAGCTGTTTTTT. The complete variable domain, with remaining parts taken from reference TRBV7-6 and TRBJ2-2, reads GAGVSQSPRYKVTKRGQDVALRCDPISGHVSLYWYRQALGQGPEFLTYFNYEAQQDKSGLPNDRFSAERPEGSISTLTIQRTEQRDSAMYRCASSYKGLSTGELFFGEGSRLTVL.